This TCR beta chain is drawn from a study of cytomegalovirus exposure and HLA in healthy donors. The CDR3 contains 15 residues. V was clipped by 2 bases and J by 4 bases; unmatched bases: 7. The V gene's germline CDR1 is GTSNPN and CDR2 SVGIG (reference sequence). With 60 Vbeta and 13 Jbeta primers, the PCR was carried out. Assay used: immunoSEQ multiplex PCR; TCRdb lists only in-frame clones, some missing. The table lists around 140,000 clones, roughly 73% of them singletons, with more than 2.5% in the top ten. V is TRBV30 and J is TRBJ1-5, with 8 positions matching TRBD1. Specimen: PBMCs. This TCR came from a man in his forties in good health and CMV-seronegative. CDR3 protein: CAWSIRDRWNQPQHF. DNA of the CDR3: TGTGCCTGGAGTATCCGGGACAGGTGGAATCAGCCCCAGCATTTT.